The 19 T cell receptor beta chains given below trace back to one sample, sequenced in a study of radiation and T cells in renal cell carcinoma. This table comes from immunoSEQ multiplex PCR, and its TCRdb copy is limited to in-frame clones, with some not included. Found here are roughly 9,000 clones, about three fifths of them singletons; the top ten hold approximately 21%. Stated treatment: 15 Gy SBRT to primary tumor, nephrectomy 4 weeks later. The sample in question was tumor tissue, obtained from a patient whose treatment included radiotherapy and nephrectomy. Receptors originate from a man between 60 and 75 years old with renal cell carcinoma.

V usage is TRBV4-3 and J usage is TRBJ1-6; the D is unclear. The germline CDR1 and CDR2 sequences are LGHNA and YSLEER. The CDR3 runs 11 residues. The V gene lost 0 bases and the J gene lost 9 bases, with 0 bases spanning the gap. CDR3 DNA sequence: TGCGCCAGCAGCCAAGATTCACCCCTCCACTTT. This sequence encodes CASSQDSPLHF.

This clone showed up just a few times. The chain recombines TRBV30 with TRBJ1-5; perhaps TRBD1 as D (6 bases). Trimming pared 2 bases from V and 7 bases from J, leaving 9 bases between. Per germline, CDR1 GTSNPN and CDR2 SVGIG (reference sequence). The CDR3 has 12 amino acids. CDR3 loop: CAWSTGPQPQHF. In DNA, the CDR3 is TGTGCCTGGAGTACAGGGCCCCAGCCCCAGCATTTT.

Points on this clone: The junction shows a germline mismatch at one end, possibly a read error. The J gene is TRBJ1-1, the V gene TRBV7-8; D gene uncertain. The CDR3 has 14 amino acids. Germline CDR1 is SGHVS and CDR2 is FQNEAQ. CDR3 loop: CASSLERVNTEAFF. The CDR3 DNA is TGTGCCAGCAGCTTAGAACGTGTTAACACCGAAGCTTTCTTT. Together with reference TRBV7-8 and TRBJ1-1, the CDR3 gives the full variable domain: GAGVSQSPRYKVAKRGQDVALRCDPISGHVSLFWYQQALGQGPEFLTYFQNEAQLDKSGLPSDRFFAERPEGSVSTLKIQRTQQEDSAVYLCASSLERVNTEAFFGQGTRLTVV.

This clone was detected a few times. This rearrangement joins TRBV9 to TRBJ2-1; no clear D. CDR1 SGDLS and CDR2 YYNGEE come from the germline V gene. The CDR3 runs to 13 residues. The V gene lost 0 bases and the J gene lost 13 bases, with 14 bases spanning the gap. In nucleotides, the CDR3 is TGTGCCAGCAGCGTAGGCCCCAGCCAGGACCAGTTCTTC. Translated, it gives CASSVGPSQDQFF.

This chain connects TRBV2 to TRBJ2-5, with TRBD2 as a possible D gene (6 bases). Germline V gene lookup returns CDR1 SNHLY and CDR2 FYNNEI. V dropped 2 bases and J dropped 2 bases, with 12 bases sitting between them. This CDR3 spans 15 amino acids. The CDR3: CASSERGLRQETQYF. For the CDR3, the DNA is TGTGCCAGCAGTGAAAGGGGACTGAGACAAGAGACCCAGTACTTC.

This chain connects TRBV10-1 to TRBJ2-7; D may correspond to TRBD1 or TRBD2 (6 bases each). The CDR3 length is 13 residues. Trimming removed 9 bases at V and 0 bases at J, with 12 bases between. From germline, CDR1 is WNHNN and CDR2 SYGVQD (reference sequence). The CDR3 region is CARRGDNSYEQYF. In nucleotides, the CDR3 is TGCGCCAGAAGGGGGGACAACTCCTACGAGCAGTACTTC.

The rearrangement uses TRBV4-2 and TRBJ2-7; 12 nucleotides line up with TRBD2. From germline, CDR1 is LGHNA and CDR2 YNFKEQ. The trim removed 1 base at V and 0 bases at J, leaving 4 bases unmatched. CDR3 size: 17 residues. CDR3 loop: CASSQVRLAGDSYEQYF. The CDR3 DNA sequence: TGTGCCAGCAGCCAAGTCAGACTAGCGGGAGACTCCTACGAGCAGTACTTC.

This clone was seen only a few times. The rearrangement joins TRBV5-8 to TRBJ2-7; D not resolved. The ends were cut back, 4 bases at V and 7 bases at J, with 12 bases in the middle. The CDR3 sequence is 12 residues long. CDR1 SGHTS and CDR2 YDEGEE come from the germline V gene. The CDR3 DNA sequence: TGTGCCAGCAGCCAAGATGGCGAGGAGCAGTACTTC. This translates into CASSQDGEEQYF.

This clone was seen only a few times. V and J are TRBV6-1 and TRBJ2-7; D is perhaps TRBD1 (5 bases). The germline V gene has CDR1 MNHNS and CDR2 SASEGT. This CDR3 is 14 amino acids long. Trimming pared 6 bases from V and 2 bases from J, leaving 14 bases between. The CDR3 DNA follows: TGTGCCAGCAGCCCCTCAGGGTTAGCCTACGAGCAGTACTTC. Its translation is CASSPSGLAYEQYF.

CDR3 protein: CASSEQGFDQPQHF. The CDR3, as DNA: TGCGCCAGCAGTGAGCAGGGATTCGATCAGCCCCAGCATTTT. The chain combines TRBV10-1 with TRBJ1-5; weak D call: TRBD1 (5 bases). V was pared by 2 bases and J by 5 bases, with 10 bases between. Germline CDR1 WNHNN, CDR2 SYGVQD (reference sequence). CDR3 size: 14 residues.

The rearrangement joins TRBV19 to TRBJ2-7; D unclear. Germline assignment: CDR1 LNHDA and CDR2 SQIVND (reference sequence). The CDR3 has 16 amino acids. V lost 5 bases and J lost 0, with 17 bases in between. The CDR3 sequence is CASSLCRYPASYEQYF. The CDR3 DNA is TGTGCCAGTAGTCTTTGCAGGTACCCAGCCTCCTACGAGCAGTACTTC.

The chain uses TRBV5-5 and TRBJ1-1; D is unresolved. V was cut by 4 bases and J by 2 bases, with 6 bases left in between. Per germline, CDR1 SGHKS and CDR2 YYEKEE (reference sequence). This CDR3 contains 12 residues. The CDR3: CASSARNTEAFF. DNA for the CDR3: TGTGCCAGCAGCGCTCGTAACACTGAAGCTTTCTTT. The entire variable domain, with the rest obtained from reference TRBV5-5 and TRBJ1-1, is as follows: DAGVTQSPTHLIKTRGQQVTLRCSPISGHKSVSWYQQVLGQGPQFIFQYYEKEERGRGNFPDRFSARQFPNYSSELNVNALLLGDSALYLCASSARNTEAFFGQGTRLTVV.

The chain links TRBV5-1 to TRBJ1-2; D possibly corresponds to TRBD1 (5 bases). Germline CDR1 reads SGHRS; CDR2 reads YFSETQ. The CDR3 length is 14 residues. With 0 bases removed from V and 4 bases from J, the gap between germline ends came to 10 bases. CDR3 amino acids: CASSLAGLVYGYTF. In nucleotides, the CDR3 is TGCGCCAGCAGCTTGGCAGGGCTTGTCTATGGCTACACCTTC.

The chain has TRBV28 and TRBJ2-7; no reliable D call. This CDR3 has 13 amino acids. The V gene lost 5 bases and the J gene lost 0 bases, with 8 bases spanning the gap. Germline CDR1 is MDHEN and CDR2 is SYDVKM. CDR3: CASSPSPSYEQYF. As DNA, the CDR3 is TGTGCCAGCAGTCCCTCACCCTCCTACGAGCAGTACTTC.

CDR3 amino acids: CASSLRTSGYSYEQYF. CDR3 sequence (DNA): TGTGCCAGCAGCCTCCGGACTAGCGGCTATTCCTACGAGCAGTACTTC. This chain connects TRBV7-6 to TRBJ2-7; 10 bases map to TRBD2. The germline CDR1 and CDR2 sequences are SGHVS and FNYEAQ. V was pared by 5 bases and J by 1 base, with 8 bases of the junction left unmatched. There are 16 residues in the CDR3.

The chain is built from TRBV27 and TRBJ2-1; 10 bases are a match to TRBD2. The CDR3 runs 17 residues. Germline trimming cut 5 bases from V and 4 bases from J; bases unmatched to any gene: 11. Germline CDR1 reads MNHEY; CDR2 reads SMNVEV (reference sequence). The CDR3 nucleotides read TGTGCCAGCAGTCCGGACCAAGCGGGGGGGCCGTACAATGAGCAGTTCTTC. It yields the protein CASSPDQAGGPYNEQFF.

This clone has a handful of counts. The chain recombines TRBV18 with TRBJ2-7; D might be TRBD1 or TRBD2, each matching 5 bases. The CDR3 runs 12 residues. V was pared by 1 base and J by 6 bases, with 7 bases between. In germline, CDR1 is KGHSH, CDR2 LQKENI. CDR3 nucleotide sequence: TGTGCCAGCTCACCACGGGGGAGCGAGCAGTACTTC. This sequence encodes CASSPRGSEQYF.

The chain recombines TRBV5-1 with TRBJ2-2, with 13 bases lining up with TRBD2. The V segment lost 3 bases and the J segment 4 bases; nucleotides outside the gene matches: 3. The CDR3 is 16 amino acids. CDR1 is SGHRS and CDR2 is YFSETQ in the germline V gene. The CDR3 sequence: CASSWTSGSSTGELFF. The CDR3 DNA follows: TGCGCCAGCAGCTGGACTAGCGGGAGTAGCACCGGGGAGCTGTTTTTT. The full variable domain, its missing parts supplied by reference TRBV5-1 and TRBJ2-2, is KAGVTQTPRYLIKTRGQQVTLSCSPISGHRSVSWYQQTPGQGLQFLFEYFSETQRNKGNFPGRFSGRQFSNSRSEMNVSTLELGDSALYLCASSWTSGSSTGELFFGEGSRLTVL.

The chain combines TRBV2 with TRBJ2-7, with D perhaps matching TRBD1 or TRBD2 (5 bases each). V dropped 6 bases and J dropped 7 bases, with 13 bases sitting between them. This CDR3 contains 12 residues. Germline CDR1 SNHLY, CDR2 FYNNEI. CDR3 loop: CASSGALVEQYF. CDR3 DNA sequence: TGTGCCAGCAGCGGGGCCCTTGTAGAGCAGTACTTC.